These 17 T cell receptor beta chains originate from one sample sequenced in a study of blood T cell repertoires in COVID-19. The table came from immunoSEQ multiplex PCR; TCRdb's copy has only in-frame clones and leaves some out. Among some 28,000 clones, 85% were seen once, and the ten largest hold about 25%. The sequenced sample was peripheral blood. All receptors derive from a human donor in a cohort sampled during active COVID-19.

The J gene is TRBJ2-5, the V gene TRBV11-2; 14 bases are shared with TRBD2. The V gene end was trimmed by 1 base and the J gene end by 0 bases; junction bases not matched to a gene: 4. This CDR3 has 18 residues. Germline assignment: CDR1 SGHAT and CDR2 FQNNGV. The CDR3 DNA reads TGTGCCAGCAGCTTAGGGACTAGCGGGGGGAGGTACCAAGAGACCCAGTACTTC. This sequence encodes CASSLGTSGGRYQETQYF.

The rearrangement joins TRBV5-1 to TRBJ2-5; tentative D call: TRBD2 (6 bases). V shed 8 bases and J shed 5 bases, with 10 bases lying between them. Germline V gives CDR1 SGHRS, CDR2 YFSETQ. CDR3 length: 11 amino acids. DNA of the CDR3: TGCGCCAGTTGGGCGGGGGAGACCCAGTACTTC. Its protein product is CASWAGETQYF. The full variable domain, its missing parts supplied by reference TRBV5-1 and TRBJ2-5, is KAGVTQTPRYLIKTRGQQVTLSCSPISGHRSVSWYQQTPGQGLQFLFEYFSETQRNKGNFPGRFSGRQFSNSRSEMNVSTLELGDSALYLCASWAGETQYFGPGTRLLVL.

In its sample, this clone ranks as medium-sized. The gene calls are TRBV30 and TRBJ1-6, with D possibly being TRBD1 (5 bases). This CDR3 contains 15 residues. V was trimmed by 1 base and J by 3 bases, leaving 10 bases between them. Germline V gene sequence: CDR1 GTSNPN, CDR2 SVGIG (reference sequence). The CDR3 DNA sequence: TGTGCCTGGAGTGGAACGGGGGTCTATAATTCACCCCTCCACTTT. It codes for CAWSGTGVYNSPLHF.

This clone was counted a single time. V usage is TRBV4-1 and J usage is TRBJ1-1, with TRBD1 matching 8 bases. Germline-derived CDR1 and CDR2 are MGHRA and YSYEKL. The CDR3 consists of 18 residues. V dropped 6 bases and J dropped 6; count of bases not matched to a gene: 21. Here the CDR3 DNA reads TGCGCCAGCAGTGAAAAAGGGGGGACAGGATCTCGTCTTTCTGAAGCTTTCTTT. Translated: CASSEKGGTGSRLSEAFF.

The chain couples TRBV11-2 to TRBJ2-1, with D possibly TRBD2 on 7 matching bases. Germline V gives CDR1 SGHAT, CDR2 FQNNGV. The CDR3 contains 19 residues. Between the trimmed V and J ends, which lost 3 bases and 0 bases, there was a span of 21 bases. The CDR3 nucleotides are TGTGCCAGCAGCTTTCGGGCAGGGAGGGGGGGGAGCTCCTACAATGAGCAGTTCTTC. Its protein product is CASSFRAGRGGSSYNEQFF.

This chain joins TRBV15 and TRBJ2-2; a possible D gene is TRBD1 (5 bases). Trimming pared 6 bases from V and 0 bases from J, leaving 11 bases between. This CDR3 region has 15 residues. Germline values: CDR1 LNHNV, CDR2 YYDKDF (reference sequence). The chain's CDR3 is CATRKGHTNTGELFF. The CDR3 nucleotides read TGTGCCACCAGAAAAGGACATACGAACACCGGGGAGCTGTTTTTT.

The chain links TRBV11-3 to TRBJ2-5, with no clear D. There are 11 residues in the CDR3. Germline-derived CDR1 and CDR2 are SGHNT and YENEEA. Trimming removed 5 bases from V and 14 bases from J, with 15 bases in between. The CDR3: CASSDETSAYF. DNA of the CDR3: TGTGCCAGCAGCGACGAGACGAGCGCCTACTTC.

The chain employs TRBV2 and TRBJ2-3; 8 bases map to TRBD2. Trimming cost V 4 bases and J 6 bases; bases outside gene matches: 6. Germline-derived CDR1 and CDR2 are SNHLY and FYNNEI. The CDR3 covers 14 residues. The CDR3 spells CASSVSASGDTQYF. CDR3 nucleotides: TGTGCCAGCAGTGTCTCGGCTAGCGGGGATACGCAGTATTTT. Filled out from reference TRBV2 and TRBJ2-3, the complete variable domain reads EPEVTQTPSHQVTQMGQEVILRCVPISNHLYFYWYRQILGQKVEFLVSFYNNEISEKSEIFDDQFSVERPDGSNFTLKIRSTKLEDSAMYFCASSVSASGDTQYFGPGTRLTVL.

The genes are TRBV3-1 (or the pseudogene TRBV3-2) and TRBJ2-7; 7 bases align to TRBD1. Germline CDR1 LGHDT, CDR2 YNNKEL (reference sequence). This CDR3 contains 14 residues. Trimming cost V 4 bases and J 4 bases; bases outside gene matches: 7. In DNA form, the CDR3 reads TGTGCCAGCAGCCTGTCAGGGGGAAATTACGAGCAGTACTTC. Translating it yields CASSLSGGNYEQYF.

This clone was seen only once. The chain has TRBV7-3 and TRBJ2-7; possibly TRBD2 for D (5 bases). Trimming shortened V by 1 base and J by 5 bases, and 12 bases separated the two germline ends. This CDR3 spans 14 amino acids. CDR1 is SGHTA, CDR2 FQGTGA, per germline. This chain's CDR3 is CASSLMGSVHEQYF. Here the CDR3 DNA reads TGTGCCAGCAGCTTAATGGGGAGCGTCCACGAGCAGTACTTC.

The rearrangement joins TRBV6-5 to TRBJ1-1; the D is unclear. There are 13 residues in the CDR3. From germline, CDR1 is MNHEY and CDR2 SVGAGI. Trimming took 6 bases from V and 11 from J, leaving 19 bases between them. The CDR3 nucleotides are TGTGCCAGCAGCCGGTTCGAGGGTAGGTTGGCTTTCTTT. Its translation is CASSRFEGRLAFF.

V and J are TRBV7-9 and TRBJ2-1; weak D call: TRBD1 (6 bases). This CDR3 is 15 amino acids long. With 7 bases removed from V and 6 bases from J, the gap between germline ends came to 19 bases. Germline V lookup: CDR1 SEHNR, CDR2 FQNEAQ (reference sequence). The CDR3 loop is CASIPSYRDSNEQFF. As DNA, the CDR3 is TGTGCCAGCATCCCCTCCTACAGGGATAGCAATGAGCAGTTCTTC.

The chain links TRBV6-5 to TRBJ2-1; 9 bases are a match to TRBD1. The CDR3 is 15 residues long. The V gene end was trimmed by 5 bases and the J gene end by 4 bases; junction bases not matched to a gene: 6. Germline loops: CDR1 MNHEY, CDR2 SVGAGI. The CDR3 protein is CASSHSGQGYNEQFF. The CDR3 DNA reads as TGTGCCAGCAGTCATTCGGGACAGGGTTACAATGAGCAGTTCTTC.

V usage is TRBV5-1 and J usage is TRBJ2-5; 11 positions agree with TRBD2. CDR1 and CDR2 from the germline V gene are SGHRS and YFSETQ. There are 16 residues in the CDR3. The ends lost 3 bases at V and 1 base at J; junction bases unmatched: 5. In DNA, the CDR3 is TGCGCCAGCAGCTCGAGACTAGCGGGGCCCCAAGAGACCCAGTACTTC. It codes for CASSSRLAGPQETQYF. Together with reference TRBV5-1 and TRBJ2-5, the CDR3 gives the full variable domain: KAGVTQTPRYLIKTRGQQVTLSCSPISGHRSVSWYQQTPGQGLQFLFEYFSETQRNKGNFPGRFSGRQFSNSRSEMNVSTLELGDSALYLCASSSRLAGPQETQYFGPGTRLLVL.

The CDR3 loop is CASSYRGGSTEAFF. CDR3 nucleotide sequence: TGTGCCAGCAGCTACCGGGGGGGTAGCACTGAAGCTTTCTTT. The genes are TRBV7-2 and TRBJ1-1, with D possibly TRBD1 on 5 matching bases. Trimming took 4 bases from V and 4 from J, leaving 13 bases between them. The CDR3 runs to 14 residues. CDR1 is SGHTA, CDR2 FQGNSA, per germline.

The chain couples TRBV6-9 to TRBJ2-5, with 8 bases fitting TRBD2. Germline V gene data show CDR1 as MNHGY and CDR2 as SVAAGI. The CDR3 consists of 15 residues. After removal of 8 bases from V and 2 bases from J, the junction contained 10 bases not matched to a gene. CDR3 DNA: TGTGCCAGCCCCTCGGGAGGGAGAGAACAAGAGACCCAGTACTTC. It encodes CASPSGGREQETQYF.

The V gene is TRBV5-1, the J gene TRBJ1-2, with 9 nucleotides matching TRBD1. The germline CDR1 and CDR2 sequences are SGHRS and YFSETQ. V dropped 4 bases and J dropped 5; count of bases not matched to a gene: 9. The CDR3 is 15 residues long. The CDR3: CASSPKTGGAYGYTF. The CDR3 DNA follows: TGCGCCAGCAGCCCCAAGACAGGGGGAGCGTATGGCTACACCTTC.